What follows are 6 T cell receptor beta chains derived from one specimen sequenced in a study of T cells in Graves' hyperthyroidism and ophthalmopathy. Amplification of TCR beta CDR3 regions used RNA as the template. The TCR CDR3 was amplified in a first-round RT-PCR using the HTBI primer set. TCRdb reprocessed the multiplex PCR reads via MiXCR and lists one record per CDR3 protein. The repertoire holds about 570,000 distinct CDR3 sequences, with approximately 44% as singletons. Sample: peripheral blood or thyroid tissue (not recorded which). The receptors were gathered from an adult woman with Graves' disease, either hyperthyroidism or ophthalmopathy (not recorded which).

This clonotype was recorded at least ten times. The chain combines TRBV5-1 with TRBJ2-2, with unresolved D. The germline V gene has CDR1 SGHRS and CDR2 YFSETQ. V dropped 4 bases and J dropped 4 bases, with 8 bases sitting between them. CDR3 length equals 13 residues. In nucleotides, the CDR3 is TGCGCCAGCAGCGGGCAGATCACCGGGGAGCTGTTTTTT. This codes for CASSGQITGELFF.

This clonotype showed up many times. This sequence joins TRBV13 and TRBJ2-5; 9 nucleotides agree with TRBD2. Unmatched junction bases numbered 14, after V lost 4 bases and J lost 2 bases. This CDR3 region has 18 residues. Germline V gene sequence: CDR1 PRHDT, CDR2 FYEKMQ (reference sequence). Written as DNA, the CDR3 is TGTGCCAGCAGCTACGGACTAGCGCACAGCCCCGGTCAAGAGACCCAGTACTTC. This codes for CASSYGLAHSPGQETQYF.

This sequence joins TRBV5-1 and TRBJ1-2; 12 nucleotides align to TRBD1. This CDR3 has 17 residues. The ends lost 0 bases at V and 6 bases at J; junction bases unmatched: 9. CDR1 is SGHRS and CDR2 is YFSETQ in the germline V gene. CDR3 amino acids: CASSLANTGQGANGYTF. The DNA of the CDR3 is TGCGCCAGCAGCTTGGCCAACACGGGACAGGGGGCGAATGGCTACACCTTC.

J is TRBJ2-5 and V is TRBV29-1; 7 bases are shared with TRBD2. V lost 4 bases to trimming and J lost 5 bases; unmatched junction nucleotides: 10. Germline CDR1 SQVTM, CDR2 ANQGSEA. The CDR3 runs 14 residues. CDR3 coding DNA: TGCAGCGTTGCAGGGACGGGGGGATTCGAGACCCAGTACTTC. This translates into CSVAGTGGFETQYF.

This chain uses TRBV5-1 with TRBJ1-2; possible D gene TRBD1, 6 bases. V was trimmed by 4 bases and J by 8 bases, leaving 18 bases between them. In germline, CDR1 is SGHRS, CDR2 YFSETQ. The CDR3 is 14 residues long. The CDR3 spells CASSRQGSSYGYTF. CDR3 nucleotides: TGCGCCAGCAGCCGGCAGGGGAGCTCCTACGGCTACACCTTC.

This clonotype came up many times. This chain joins TRBV5-8 and TRBJ1-3, with a weak D call TRBD1 (5 bases). The ends were cut back, 6 bases at V and 3 bases at J, with 13 bases in the middle. The CDR3 is 14 amino acids. The germline V gene encodes CDR1 SGHTS and CDR2 YDEGEE. The CDR3 loop reads CASTDPGSGNTIYF. CDR3 DNA: TGTGCCAGCACCGATCCAGGGAGTGGAAACACCATATATTTT.